These 25 T cell receptor beta chains were all obtained from the same sample, sequenced in a study of tumor-infiltrating lymphocytes in primary liver carcinoma (dated by TCRdb to about 2017). Sequenced on an Illumina HiSeq 2500. Starting from around 500 ng total RNA, TCRbeta-specific cDNA was produced by reverse transcription with a constant-region primer and ProtoScript II reverse transcriptase. The TCRbeta libraries were prepared through three rounds of nested multiplex PCR following a slightly modified ARM-PCR procedure. Each of the first two PCR rounds ran for approximately 9 cycles using multiplex TRBV1-TRBV30 forward primers together with a Cbeta reverse primer. The public reads were reanalyzed by TCRdb: fastp trimming at Q25, MiXCR alignment, in-frame beta chains only. For every CDR3 protein sequence, its rows merge into one entry that carries the most common genes and DNA. This sample lists about 33,000 distinct CDR3 sequences; over 65% were detected once. The ten biggest clones cover 35% to 40% of the sample.

Total RNA and DNA were co-extracted without cell sorting from roughly 20-30 mg of bulk tissue using the AllPrep DNA/RNA mini kit. The sample consisted of liver tumor tissue from sampling region 5. The cell subset or site tag for this specimen amounts to: tumor region T5, tumor centre. The receptors originated from a man aged 40-49 years with primary liver carcinoma and hepatitis B virus infection.

This clonotype was counted between two and nine times. This is likely a read error, given that the CDR3 carries no conserved phenylalanine or tryptophan at its end. This chain links TRBV4-3 with TRBJ1-6; 10 bases are shared with TRBD1. CDR1 is LGHNA, CDR2 YSLEER, per germline. This CDR3 comprises 14 residues. CDR3 sequence: CASSLDRGDSLLHL. Written as DNA, the CDR3 is TGCGCCAGCAGCCTGGACAGGGGGGATTCACTCCTCCACCTT.

This clonotype was observed many times. This chain links TRBV30 with TRBJ2-2, with D uncertain. Germline CDR1 reads GTSNPN; CDR2 reads SVGIG (reference sequence). The CDR3 totals 13 residues. The CDR3 DNA sequence: TGTGCTTCGGACGGATCGAACACCGGGGAGCTGTTTTTT. Protein sequence: CASDGSNTGELFF. Together with reference TRBV30 and TRBJ2-2, the CDR3 gives the full variable domain: SQTIHQWPATLVQPVGSPLSLECTVEGTSNPNLYWYRQAAGRGLQLLFYSVGIGQISSEVPQNLSASRPQDRQFILSSKKLLLSDSGFYLCASDGSNTGELFFGEGSRLTVL.

To note about this clonotype: A junction end diverges from the germline sequence, so it may reflect a read error. The rearrangement uses TRBV4-1 and TRBJ2-1; possible D gene TRBD2, 5 bases. Per the germline V gene, CDR1 is MGHRA and CDR2 is YSYEKL. The CDR3 is 15 residues long. The CDR3 loop is CASSQSSGWNNEHSF. The DNA of the CDR3 is TGCGCCAGCAGCCAAAGCAGCGGATGGAACAATGAGCACTCCTTC.

On this clonotype itself: One end of the junction varies from germline; a read error may be responsible. J is TRBJ2-3 and V is TRBV6-5; 8 bases fit TRBD1. Germline-derived CDR1 and CDR2 are MNHEY and SVGAGI. The CDR3 extends over 15 amino acids. The CDR3 is CASSSPGQDIDAQYF. As DNA, the CDR3 is TGTGCCAGCAGTTCCCCGGGACAGGACATAGATGCGCAGTATTTT.

The chain uses TRBV10-3 and TRBJ2-7; 8 nucleotides line up with TRBD1. The CDR3 spans 13 residues. V lost 3 bases to trimming and J lost 3 bases; unmatched junction nucleotides: 1. Germline V gene data show CDR1 as ENHRY and CDR2 as SYGVKD. The CDR3 protein is CAISDRGHYEQYF. CDR3 sequence (DNA): TGTGCCATCAGTGACAGGGGGCACTACGAGCAGTACTTC.

As concerns this clonotype: This likely comes from a read error, as the CDR3 has no conserved phenylalanine or tryptophan at its end. The chain is built from TRBV6-2 or TRBV6-3 and TRBJ2-3; 7 bases agree with TRBD2. CDR3 length equals 17 residues. The junction had 8 bases not matched to a gene; V was cut back by 2 bases and J by 0 bases. CDR1 and CDR2 from the germline V gene are MNHEY and SVGEGT. The CDR3 nucleotides are TGTGCCAGCAGTTACCTTCGTAGCGGGTCTAGCACAGATACGCAGTATTCT. The encoded protein is CASSYLRSGSSTDTQYS.

Only one count was recorded for this clonotype. This is likely a read error, given that the CDR3 carries no conserved phenylalanine or tryptophan at its end. The DNA is left out, because the CDR3 cannot be placed on it with certainty; the CDR3 is given as TCRdb lists it. This CDR3 is CASNRNLQSLEEYY. The chain couples TRBV11-1 to TRBJ2-7. The CDR3 is 14 residues long, counting both termini. Germline assignment: CDR1 SGHAT and CDR2 FQDESV (reference sequence).

This clonotype is labeled medium-sized. The J gene is TRBJ2-7, the V gene TRBV11-2; D remains unclear. The V and J ends lost 1 base and 0 bases respectively, with 7 bases between them. Germline values: CDR1 SGHAT, CDR2 FQNNGV. This CDR3 contains 14 residues. The CDR3 bases are TGTGCCAGCAGCTTAGGCCACGGCTCCTACGAGCAGTACTTC. Translating it yields CASSLGHGSYEQYF.

The J gene is TRBJ2-7, the V gene TRBV6-1, with D possibly being TRBD2 (7 bases). Germline V gene lookup returns CDR1 MNHNS and CDR2 SASEGT. V was trimmed by 11 bases and J by 11 bases, leaving 28 bases between them. The CDR3 length is 14 residues. The CDR3 reads CACKAGQGITKEYF. The CDR3 coding sequence is TGTGCCTGCAAAGCGGGACAAGGAATAACCAAGGAGTACTTC.

Notes on this clonotype: Compared with germline, one end of the junction differs, possibly owing to a read error. The chain links TRBV11-2 to TRBJ2-2; D ambiguous. This CDR3 comprises 14 residues. Germline CDR1 SGHAT, CDR2 FQNNGV. DNA for the CDR3: TGTGCCAGTAGCCCGGGCTATTGGGCCGGAGAGCTGTTTTTT. Translating gives CASSPGYWAGELFF.

This clonotype came up many times. The gene calls are TRBV12-3 or TRBV12-4 and TRBJ1-5, with 10 bases lining up with TRBD1. The V segment lost 4 bases and the J segment 3 bases; nucleotides outside the gene matches: 6. The CDR3 loop spans 16 amino acids. DNA of the CDR3: TGTGCCAGCAGTTCGAGGACAGGGGGTATCAATCAGCCCCAGCATTTT. Its translation is CASSSRTGGINQPQHF.

The chain joins TRBV4-2 to TRBJ2-7, with 9 bases fitting TRBD2. Germline trimming cut 6 bases from V and 5 bases from J; bases unmatched to any gene: 20. CDR3 length: 18 residues. Germline CDR1 is LGHNA and CDR2 is YNFKEQ. CDR3 sequence reads: CASSGEPGLAGGPHEQYF. The CDR3 DNA sequence: TGTGCCAGCAGTGGAGAACCGGGACTAGCTGGAGGACCACACGAGCAGTACTTC.

The rearrangement links TRBV4-3 to TRBJ2-1; possibly TRBD1 for D (5 bases). CDR3 size: 13 residues. Germline CDR1 reads LGHNA; CDR2 reads YSLEER. With 6 bases removed from V and 3 bases from J, the gap between germline ends came to 9 bases. This CDR3 reads CASRQTGYNEQFF. CDR3 in DNA: TGCGCCAGCAGACAAACAGGCTACAATGAGCAGTTCTTC.

The sample holds many counts of this clonotype. The chain joins TRBV6-5 to TRBJ2-1, with TRBD2 matching over 9 bases. CDR1 is MNHEY and CDR2 is SVGAGI in the germline V gene. The CDR3 spans 17 residues. J was trimmed by 0 bases and V by 0 bases; bases with no gene match: 3. The CDR3 region is CASSYSFSGSSYNEQFF. As DNA, the CDR3 is TGTGCCAGCAGTTACTCGTTTAGCGGGAGCTCCTACAATGAGCAGTTCTTC.

For this clonotype: A junction boundary mismatches the germline segment, possibly from a read error. The chain is built from TRBV5-1 and TRBJ1-5; no definite D call. CDR3 length: 14 residues. The germline CDR1 and CDR2 sequences are SGHRS and YFSETQ. The CDR3 region has the DNA TGCGCAAGCAACTTGTCAGTGAACAATCAGCCCCAGCATTTT. As protein: CASNLSVNNQPQHF.

A word on this clonotype: Compared with germline, one end of the junction differs, possibly owing to a read error. The rearrangement links TRBV25-1 to TRBJ2-1; 7 positions agree with TRBD2. The CDR3 is 21 amino acids. Germline V gene data show CDR1 as MGHDK and CDR2 as SYGVNS. DNA for the CDR3: TGTGCCAGCAGTGAATGGGGTTCGGATAGAGTAGCGGGTGGTTCCTACAGTGAGCAGTTCTTC. Protein: CASSEWGSDRVAGGSYSEQFF.

For this clonotype: Germline and junction disagree at one end, which may indicate a read error. J is TRBJ2-2 and V is TRBV10-3; D not resolved. Germline V lookup: CDR1 ENHRY, CDR2 SYGVKD. The CDR3 is 17 residues long. DNA for the CDR3: TGTGACATCAGTGAGTTCGAAGCTGGGCTAGACACCGGGGAGCTGTTTTTT. It is translated as CDISEFEAGLDTGELFF.

In the case of this clonotype: One end of the junction varies from germline; a read error may be responsible. J is TRBJ1-6 and V is TRBV5-6; D may be TRBD1 (6 bases). The CDR3 sequence is 15 residues long. Germline CDR1 is SGHDT and CDR2 is YYEEEE. CDR3 nucleotides: TGTGCCAGCAACTTGGTTGGACAGCGCAATTCACGCCTCCACTTT. This codes for CASNLVGQRNSRLHF.

Worth noting for this clonotype: Without the conserved terminal phenylalanine or tryptophan, this CDR3 likely stems from a read error. The CDR3 loop reads CASSQVALLAGTTDTQYL. The DNA of the CDR3 is TGTGCCAGCAGCCAAGTGGCGCTTCTAGCGGGAACGACAGACACGCAGTATCTT. This sequence joins TRBV4-2 and TRBJ2-3, with TRBD2 identical over 9 bases. Germline lookup yields CDR1 LGHNA and CDR2 YNFKEQ. The CDR3 spans 18 residues.

In its sample, this clonotype was seen once. A read error may account for a junction end that differs from germline. The rearrangement uses TRBV4-2 and TRBJ2-7; maybe TRBD2 (5 bases). The CDR3 totals 17 residues. CDR1 and CDR2 (germline): LGHNA, YNFKEQ. The CDR3 region has the DNA TGTGCCAGAAGCCAAGAGGGAAAGACGGGTTTCTCCTACGAGCAGTACTTC. Encoded protein: CARSQEGKTGFSYEQYF.

This clonotype appeared a few times. At one of its ends the junction is not consistent with the germline gene, which may arise from a read error. The chain links TRBV11-2 to TRBJ2-1; D call uncertain. This CDR3 is built from 19 residues. Looked up from germline, CDR1 is SGHAT and CDR2 is FQNNGV. CDR3 coding DNA: TGTGCAAGCAGCTTAGATCGGCGATTCAGCGTGACCCTTTACAATGAGCAGTTCTTC. This encodes CASSLDRRFSVTLYNEQFF.

The chain couples TRBV12-3 or TRBV12-4 to TRBJ1-2; D gene unclear. Trimming pared 3 bases from V and 6 bases from J, leaving 14 bases between. The CDR3 totals 14 residues. The DNA for the CDR3 is TGTGCCAGCAGTTTTCGTCGGAGTAGCCATGGCTACACCTTC. It specifies CASSFRRSSHGYTF.

In this sample, this clonotype turned up once. This chain joins TRBV11-2 and TRBJ2-3; D gene unclear. CDR1 and CDR2 from the germline V gene are SGHAT and FQNNGV. The CDR3 runs to 12 residues. V shed 9 bases and J shed 0 bases, with 7 bases lying between them. CDR3 region: CASSTSTDTQYF. DNA for the CDR3: TGTGCCAGTAGCACAAGCACAGATACGCAGTATTTT. Together with reference TRBV11-2 and TRBJ2-3, the CDR3 gives the full variable domain: EAGVAQSPRYKIIEKRQSVAFWCNPISGHATLYWYQQILGQGPKLLIQFQNNGVVDDSQLPKDRFSAERLKGVDSTLKIQPAKLEDSAVYLCASSTSTDTQYFGPGTRLTVL.

Note on this clonotype: One end of the junction is discordant with germline, which a read error may explain. The chain has TRBV11-2 and TRBJ2-2, with D tentatively TRBD2 (5 bases). Germline V gene sequence: CDR1 SGHAT, CDR2 FQNNGV. The CDR3 runs 17 residues. CDR3 nucleotides: TGTGACAGCAGCTTAGCATTAGGAGAGGCGAACACCGGGGAGCTGCTTTTC. As protein: CDSSLALGEANTGELLF.

The chain recombines TRBV7-8 with TRBJ2-3; weak D call: TRBD2 (6 bases). The CDR3 contains 12 residues. Trimming removed 8 bases from V and 6 bases from J, with 12 bases in between. CDR1 and CDR2 (germline): SGHVS, FQNEAQ. As DNA, the CDR3 is TGTGCCAGCTGGGGGGACGAGGATACGCAGTATTTT. It specifies CASWGDEDTQYF.